These 29 T cell receptor beta chains share one sample of origin, sequenced in a study of blood T cell repertoires in COVID-19. Sequenced by immunoSEQ multiplex PCR; TCRdb stores in-frame clones only, minus some. The table records approximately 150,000 clones, 84% of them present only once. The specimen sequenced was PBMCs or T cells enriched from blood (not recorded which). Receptors originate from a man in his fifties in a cohort exposed to, infected with or recovered from COVID-19 (not recorded which).

This sequence joins TRBV19 and TRBJ1-4, with 8 bases matching TRBD1. The germline V gene encodes CDR1 LNHDA and CDR2 SQIVND (reference sequence). The CDR3 contains 16 residues. V was pared by 5 bases and J by 8 bases, with 13 bases of the junction left unmatched. The CDR3 DNA reads as TGTGCCAGTAGTCCACACAGGGGGAGAGGAAAAGAAAAACTGTTTTTT. Amino acids: CASSPHRGRGKEKLFF.

The chain carries TRBV29-1 and TRBJ1-2, with unresolved D. The CDR3 contains 10 residues. The ends were cut back, 3 bases at V and 12 bases at J, with 11 bases in the middle. CDR1 is SQVTM and CDR2 is ANQGSEA in the germline V gene. Here the CDR3 DNA reads TGCAGCGTTGAGGCGGTTTACCACACCTTC. As protein: CSVEAVYHTF.

A few counts support this clone. The V and J genes are TRBV24-1 and TRBJ2-3; D may be TRBD1 (6 bases). The CDR3 sequence is 14 residues long. V lost 5 bases and J lost 1, with 9 bases in between. CDR1 is KGHDR, CDR2 SFDVKD, per germline. The CDR3 reads CATSVGARTDTQYF. The CDR3 DNA reads as TGTGCCACCAGTGTGGGGGCGCGCACAGATACGCAGTATTTT.

This clone was observed a single time. The chain employs TRBV29-1 and TRBJ1-1; 8 bases line up with TRBD1. After removal of 4 bases from V and 5 bases from J, the junction contained 6 bases not matched to a gene. Per the germline V gene, CDR1 is SQVTM and CDR2 is ANQGSEA. The CDR3 totals 13 residues. CDR3 in amino acids: CSVAGQEGTEAFF. CDR3 nucleotide sequence: TGCAGCGTTGCGGGACAGGAGGGAACTGAAGCTTTCTTT. Using reference TRBV29-1 and TRBJ1-1 for the parts outside the CDR3, the full variable domain is SAVISQKPSRDICQRGTSLTIQCQVDSQVTMMFWYRQQPGQSLTLIATANQGSEATYESGFVIDKFPISRPNLTFSTLTVSNMSPEDSSIYLCSVAGQEGTEAFFGQGTRLTVV.

CDR3 coding DNA: TGCGCCAGCAGCCCGGGACAGGGGTCGGCTAATTCACCCCTCCACTTT. Translation: CASSPGQGSANSPLHF. This chain uses TRBV5-1 with TRBJ1-6; 10 nucleotides agree with TRBD1. The germline V gene encodes CDR1 SGHRS and CDR2 YFSETQ. CDR3 length equals 16 residues. The J segment lost 6 bases and the V segment lost 4 bases, leaving 7 bases of the junction unmatched.

The chain joins TRBV9 to TRBJ1-1; 9 bases match TRBD1. The ends lost 3 bases at V and 11 bases at J; junction bases unmatched: 5. The germline V gene encodes CDR1 SGDLS and CDR2 YYNGEE. The CDR3 loop spans 12 amino acids. The CDR3 spells CASSAGQGTAFF. Here the CDR3 DNA reads TGTGCCAGCAGCGCCGGACAGGGGACGGCTTTCTTT.

The chain carries TRBV11-2 and TRBJ2-7; D remains unclear. The CDR3 covers 13 residues. V was cut by 1 base and J by 0 bases, with 4 bases left in between. Looked up from germline, CDR1 is SGHAT and CDR2 is FQNNGV. The CDR3 loop is CASSLAGSYEQYF. As DNA, the CDR3 is TGTGCCAGCAGCTTAGCGGGCTCCTACGAGCAGTACTTC.

The chain carries TRBV18 and TRBJ2-3, with D possibly matching TRBD1 (7 bases). The CDR3 has 17 amino acids. Per germline, CDR1 KGHSH and CDR2 LQKENI. V lost 3 bases and J lost 1, with 17 bases in between. The CDR3 nucleotides read TGTGCCAGCTCACCGGGAGGAAGGGGGCCGGGCACAGATACGCAGTATTTT. Its translation: CASSPGGRGPGTDTQYF. Drawing the rest from reference TRBV18 and TRBJ2-3, the complete variable domain is NAGVMQNPRHLVRRRGQEARLRCSPMKGHSHVYWYRQLPEEGLKFMVYLQKENIIDESGMPKERFSAEFPKEGPSILRIQQVVRGDSAAYFCASSPGGRGPGTDTQYFGPGTRLTVL.

This chain uses TRBV27 with TRBJ2-7, with 8 bases fitting TRBD1. This CDR3 region has 15 residues. CDR1 is MNHEY, CDR2 SMNVEV, per germline (reference sequence). Trimming took 5 bases from V and 6 from J; bases not matched to a gene: 12. The CDR3 loop is CASSLIYGQGSEQYF. CDR3 bases: TGTGCCAGCAGTCTCATATATGGACAGGGCTCCGAGCAGTACTTC.

V usage is TRBV28 and J usage is TRBJ1-2; the D gene is possibly TRBD1 (5 bases). The germline V gene has CDR1 MDHEN and CDR2 SYDVKM. V was cut by 6 bases and J by 4 bases, with 21 bases left in between. The length of the CDR3 is 16 residues. CDR3 amino acids: CASSNPQAQGIYGYTF. The DNA of the CDR3 is TGTGCCAGCAGCAACCCCCAGGCCCAGGGCATCTATGGCTACACCTTC.

The CDR3 bases are TGTGCCAGCAGTCTTCTAGCGGGACAAGAGACCCAGTACTTC. Amino acids: CASSLLAGQETQYF. The V call is TRBV9, the J call TRBJ2-5, with 9 positions matching TRBD2. Trimming removed 5 bases from V and 2 bases from J; junction bases left unmatched: 4. Germline values: CDR1 SGDLS, CDR2 YYNGEE. This CDR3 region has 14 residues.

This clone has only a few counts. V and J are TRBV4-3 and TRBJ1-5; weak D call: TRBD1 (6 bases). V gave up 6 bases and J gave up 1 base, with 22 bases separating them. This CDR3 comprises 18 residues. CDR1 is LGHNA, CDR2 YSLEER, per germline. The chain's CDR3 is CASSPTPINTGSNQPQHF. The CDR3 nucleotides are TGCGCCAGCAGTCCTACTCCGATAAATACAGGGAGCAATCAGCCCCAGCATTTT.

V usage is TRBV23-1 and J usage is TRBJ2-1; 8 bases line up with TRBD2. TRBV23-1 counts as an open reading frame of uncertain function. The V gene end was trimmed by 4 bases and the J gene end by 3 bases; junction bases not matched to a gene: 5. The CDR3 contains 15 residues. CDR3 in DNA: TGCGCCAGCAGTCGGGAGCGGGGGTACTACAATGAGCAGTTCTTC. It codes for CASSRERGYYNEQFF.

The CDR3 region is CASMRTGELFF. The CDR3 coding sequence is TGTGCCAGCATGAGGACCGGGGAGCTGTTTTTT. The rearrangement uses TRBV6-5 and TRBJ2-2; no reliable D call. Trimming stripped 7 bases from V and 5 bases from J, with 5 bases between. CDR3 length: 11 residues. Germline CDR1 MNHEY, CDR2 SVGAGI.

This chain links TRBV7-9 with TRBJ1-1; D perhaps matches TRBD1 (5 bases). Germline CDR1 reads SEHNR; CDR2 reads FQNEAQ (reference sequence). V dropped 2 bases and J dropped 5 bases, with 12 bases sitting between them. This CDR3 comprises 14 residues. This CDR3 reads CASSLIGAGTEAFF. The DNA of the CDR3 is TGTGCCAGCAGCTTAATTGGGGCGGGAACTGAAGCTTTCTTT.

The gene calls are TRBV19 and TRBJ1-5; D may be TRBD1 (6 bases). Trimming pared 1 base from V and 1 base from J, leaving 20 bases between. The CDR3 consists of 19 residues. The germline V gene has CDR1 LNHDA and CDR2 SQIVND (reference sequence). The CDR3: CASSIAPGARLGSNQPQHF. The CDR3 DNA sequence: TGTGCCAGTAGTATAGCTCCAGGGGCCCGGCTGGGGAGCAATCAGCCCCAGCATTTT.

The gene calls are TRBV18 and TRBJ2-1, with D hard to call. Germline lookup yields CDR1 KGHSH and CDR2 LQKENI. The CDR3 runs to 13 residues. Trimming cost V 2 bases and J 4 bases, with 6 bases left between them. The CDR3 protein is CASSPSRYNEQFF. The CDR3 coding sequence is TGTGCCAGCTCACCATCCCGTTACAATGAGCAGTTCTTC.

This chain connects TRBV19 to TRBJ2-2; D is unresolved. Germline loops: CDR1 LNHDA, CDR2 SQIVND (reference sequence). Trimming shortened V by 2 bases and J by 5 bases, and 9 bases separated the two germline ends. The CDR3 length is 14 residues. CDR3 region: CASSIPPRTGELFF. CDR3 sequence (DNA): TGTGCCAGTAGTATACCCCCCCGGACCGGGGAGCTGTTTTTT.

The chain combines TRBV6-5 with TRBJ2-5; TRBD1 is a possible D gene (5 bases). Germline assignment: CDR1 MNHEY and CDR2 SVGAGI. The CDR3 runs 15 residues. The V end was cut by 10 bases, the J end by 2 bases, with 20 bases between. The CDR3 loop is CAIKETEAGQETQYF. In DNA, the CDR3 is TGTGCCATCAAGGAGACAGAAGCTGGACAAGAGACCCAGTACTTC.

V and J are TRBV15 and TRBJ2-3; 7 bases match TRBD2. With 3 bases clipped from V and 3 bases from J, the junction kept 9 bases outside the gene matches. The CDR3 runs to 16 residues. Germline values: CDR1 LNHNV, CDR2 YYDKDF (reference sequence). CDR3 protein: CATSSEGRGKTDTQYF. CDR3 in DNA: TGTGCCACCAGCAGTGAAGGGAGGGGAAAGACAGATACGCAGTATTTT.

The rearrangement links TRBV9 to TRBJ2-7, with TRBD1 matching 10 bases. This CDR3 comprises 15 residues. The trim removed 4 bases at V and 4 bases at J, leaving 8 bases unmatched. CDR1 and CDR2 (germline): SGDLS, YYNGEE. DNA of the CDR3: TGTGCCAGCAGCCCTCGGGACAGGGGCCCATACGAGCAGTACTTC. Its translation is CASSPRDRGPYEQYF.

J is TRBJ2-7 and V is TRBV4-1; possibly TRBD2 for D (6 bases). V dropped 4 bases and J dropped 2 bases, with 9 bases sitting between them. Germline values: CDR1 MGHRA, CDR2 YSYEKL. This CDR3 has 13 amino acids. Here the CDR3 DNA reads TGCGCCAGCAGCCGGGACTTGCCCTACGAGCAGTACTTC. This encodes CASSRDLPYEQYF.

A few counts support this clone. The CDR3 is CASSLPAAGGGDTQYF. Written as DNA, the CDR3 is TGTGCCAGCAGCCTCCCAGCAGCGGGAGGTGGTGATACGCAGTATTTT. The chain joins TRBV4-2 to TRBJ2-3; 9 bases map to TRBD2. CDR1 is LGHNA and CDR2 is YNFKEQ in the germline V gene. The CDR3 totals 16 residues. Trimming cost V 4 bases and J 6 bases; bases outside gene matches: 11.

V is TRBV30 and J is TRBJ1-1; 10 bases are shared with TRBD1. The CDR3 sequence is 14 residues long. The V segment lost 2 bases and the J segment 9 bases; nucleotides outside the gene matches: 9. From germline, CDR1 is GTSNPN and CDR2 SVGIG (reference sequence). Written as DNA, the CDR3 is TGTGCCTGGAGTCCAGAGGACAGGGGGAGTCAAGCTTTCTTT. This encodes CAWSPEDRGSQAFF.

V gene TRBV9 combines with J gene TRBJ2-7; 9 bases fit TRBD2. The V and J ends lost 6 bases and 2 bases, in that order; junction bases with no gene match: 12. CDR1 SGDLS and CDR2 YYNGEE come from the germline V gene. The CDR3 sequence is 16 residues long. For the CDR3, the DNA is TGTGCCAGCACCCCGGGGGGTAGCGGGGGAGCCTACGAGCAGTACTTC. It is translated as CASTPGGSGGAYEQYF.

The chain couples TRBV19 to TRBJ2-3, with D maybe TRBD1 (5 bases). Trimming stripped 0 bases from V and 2 bases from J, with 6 bases between. This CDR3 contains 14 residues. Germline CDR1 LNHDA, CDR2 SQIVND (reference sequence). The chain's CDR3 is CASSIEDTTDTQYF. The CDR3 DNA is TGTGCCAGTAGTATAGAGGACACCACAGATACGCAGTATTTT. Together with reference TRBV19 and TRBJ2-3, the CDR3 gives the full variable domain: DGGITQSPKYLFRKEGQNVTLSCEQNLNHDAMYWYRQDPGQGLRLIYYSQIVNDFQKGDIAEGYSVSREKKESFPLTVTSAQKNPTAFYLCASSIEDTTDTQYFGPGTRLTVL.

V and J are TRBV7-9 and TRBJ1-1; maybe TRBD1 (5 bases). V was trimmed by 1 base and J by 0 bases, leaving 6 bases between them. The CDR3 has 14 residues. Germline values: CDR1 SEHNR, CDR2 FQNEAQ (reference sequence). In DNA form, the CDR3 reads TGTGCCAGCAGCTTAGACAGGATGAACACTGAAGCTTTCTTT. It encodes CASSLDRMNTEAFF.

This clone has just a few counts. The rearrangement joins TRBV7-2 to TRBJ2-1; 8 bases fit TRBD2. The CDR3 length is 14 residues. V was clipped by 5 bases and J by 6 bases; unmatched bases: 6. Germline V gene sequence: CDR1 SGHTA, CDR2 FQGNSA. The CDR3 spells CASSPLSGVNEQFF. As DNA, the CDR3 is TGTGCCAGCAGCCCCCTTAGCGGGGTCAATGAGCAGTTCTTC.

The rearrangement joins TRBV5-6 to TRBJ1-6; tentatively, D is TRBD1 (5 bases). With 4 bases removed from V and 4 bases from J, the gap between germline ends came to 12 bases. This CDR3 has 15 amino acids. Germline V gives CDR1 SGHDT, CDR2 YYEEEE. CDR3 protein: CASSLTDSYNSPLHF. The DNA of the CDR3 is TGTGCCAGCAGCCTGACAGATTCTTATAATTCACCCCTCCACTTT.